This T cell receptor (beta chain) was recovered during a study of CD8+CD57+ T cells in acquired aplastic anemia. The CDR3 sequence runs 15 residues, both termini included. CDR1 and CDR2 (germline): SNHLY, FYNNEI. Comments on this clonotype: In this CDR3 the conserved last residue, phenylalanine or tryptophan, is missing, so a read error is likely. The DNA is left out, because the CDR3 cannot be placed on it with certainty; the CDR3 is given as TCRdb lists it.

CDR3 and TCR beta VDJ profiling relied on genomic DNA as the template. TCRdb used MiXCR to reprocess the reads, holding one entry per CDR3 protein. The sample carries approximately 380,000 distinct CDR3 sequences, 65% to 75% recorded once. Sequencing used sorted CD4+, CD8+, or CD8+CD57+ T cells (not recorded which) from PBMCs. The sequence was obtained from a human donor in good health, serving as a control. The chain has TRBV2 and TRBJ2-1; the table calls TRBD1, which could not be checked here. The CDR3 loop reads CASSPQKGAGELHFC.